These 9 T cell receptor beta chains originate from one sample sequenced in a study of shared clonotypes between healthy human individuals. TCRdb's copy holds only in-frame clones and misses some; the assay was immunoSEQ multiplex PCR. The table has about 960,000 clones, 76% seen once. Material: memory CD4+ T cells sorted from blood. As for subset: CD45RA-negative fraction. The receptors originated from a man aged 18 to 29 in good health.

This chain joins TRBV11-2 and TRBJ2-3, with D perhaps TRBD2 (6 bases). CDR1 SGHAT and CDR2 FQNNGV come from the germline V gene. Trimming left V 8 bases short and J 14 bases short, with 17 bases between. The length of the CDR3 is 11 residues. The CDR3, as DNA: TGTGCCAGCGCGGGGAACTCCTTAGGGTATTTT. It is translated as CASAGNSLGYF.

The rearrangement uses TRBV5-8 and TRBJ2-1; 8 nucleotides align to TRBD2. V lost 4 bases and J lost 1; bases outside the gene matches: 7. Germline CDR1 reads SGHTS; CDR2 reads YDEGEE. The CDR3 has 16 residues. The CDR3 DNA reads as TGTGCCAGCAGCCCCGGGGTAGCGGGGTCCTACAATGAGCAGTTCTTC. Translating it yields CASSPGVAGSYNEQFF.

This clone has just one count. The CDR3 loop is CASSLPATGELFF. The DNA for the CDR3 is TGTGCCAGCAGCTTGCCAGCCACCGGGGAGCTGTTTTTT. The chain employs TRBV5-6 and TRBJ2-2; D gene ambiguous. CDR1 SGHDT and CDR2 YYEEEE come from the germline V gene. Trimming left V 1 base short and J 4 bases short, with 5 bases between. This CDR3 region has 13 residues.

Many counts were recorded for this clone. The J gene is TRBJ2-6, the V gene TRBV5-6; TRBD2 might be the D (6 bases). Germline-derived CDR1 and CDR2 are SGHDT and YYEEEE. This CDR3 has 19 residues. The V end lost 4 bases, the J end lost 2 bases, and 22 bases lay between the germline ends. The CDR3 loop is CASSGPLGGKVAGANVLTF. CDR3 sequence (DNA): TGTGCCAGCAGCGGGCCCCTCGGAGGGAAGGTAGCTGGGGCCAACGTCCTGACTTTC.

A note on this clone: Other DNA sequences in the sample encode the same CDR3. The CDR3 bases are TGTGCCAGCAGCGCAGGCACAGATACGCAGTATTTT. This sequence encodes CASSAGTDTQYF. The chain has TRBV9 and TRBJ2-3; D gene ambiguous. Germline V gene sequence: CDR1 SGDLS, CDR2 YYNGEE. This CDR3 region has 12 residues. The V gene lost 3 bases and the J gene lost 1 base, with 3 bases spanning the gap.

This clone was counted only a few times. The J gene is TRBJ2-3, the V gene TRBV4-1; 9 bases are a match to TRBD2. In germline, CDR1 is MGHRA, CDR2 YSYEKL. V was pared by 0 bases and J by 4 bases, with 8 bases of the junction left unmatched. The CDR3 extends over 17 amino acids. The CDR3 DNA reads TGCGCCAGCAGCCAAGACCCCGCGGGAGGGCCGCCAGATACGCAGTATTTT. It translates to CASSQDPAGGPPDTQYF.

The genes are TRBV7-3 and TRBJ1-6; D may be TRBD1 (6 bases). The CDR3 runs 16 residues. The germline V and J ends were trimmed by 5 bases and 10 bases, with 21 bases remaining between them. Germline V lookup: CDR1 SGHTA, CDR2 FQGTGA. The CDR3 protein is CASSLGPTGFWSPLHF. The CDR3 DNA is TGTGCCAGCAGCCTCGGACCGACAGGCTTCTGGTCACCCCTCCACTTT.

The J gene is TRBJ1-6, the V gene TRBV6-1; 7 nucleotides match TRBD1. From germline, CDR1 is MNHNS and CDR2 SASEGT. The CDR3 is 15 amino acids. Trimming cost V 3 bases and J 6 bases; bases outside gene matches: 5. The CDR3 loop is CASSDGRGFNSPLHF. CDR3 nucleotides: TGTGCCAGCAGTGACGGCAGGGGGTTTAATTCACCCCTCCACTTT.

Here the CDR3 reads CASSLGGGTYEQYF. CDR3 DNA sequence: TGTGCCAGCAGCTTGGGAGGGGGCACCTACGAGCAGTACTTC. The chain is built from TRBV5-6 and TRBJ2-7; 7 nucleotides line up with TRBD1. Germline CDR1 and CDR2: SGHDT and YYEEEE. The CDR3 has 14 residues. With V trimmed by 0 bases and J by 2 bases, 2 bases remained unmatched.